These 26 T cell receptor beta chains were sequenced from one sample in a study of T-cell reconstitution after alpha-beta-depleted transplantation in children. The TCRbeta library was prepared with unique molecular identifiers. TCRdb called the PCR reads again in MiXCR, with one record for every CDR3 protein. The profile shows 250,000 to 300,000 distinct CDR3 sequences, 10% of them singletons. Here the sequenced sample was PBMCs, taken before TCRalphabeta/CD19-depleted stem cell transplant. The receptors stem from a boy under two years old with acute myeloid leukemia, due to receive a stem cell transplant.

The V and J genes are TRBV30 and TRBJ2-1; D possibly matches TRBD1 or TRBD2 (7 bases each). The V gene lost 4 bases and the J gene lost 10 bases, with 14 bases spanning the gap. CDR3 size: 12 residues. The germline V gene encodes CDR1 GTSNPN and CDR2 SVGIG (reference sequence). CDR3 region: CAWKRDSKEQFF. The CDR3 nucleotides read TGTGCCTGGAAGCGGGACAGTAAAGAGCAGTTCTTC.

The CDR3 region has the DNA TGTGCCAGCACCGCTCGGGCGGGAGATTACAATGAGCAGTTCTTC. Protein: CASTARAGDYNEQFF. The chain combines TRBV12-3 or TRBV12-4 with TRBJ2-1; 7 bases line up with TRBD2. Germline trimming cut 7 bases from V and 4 bases from J; bases unmatched to any gene: 10. CDR3 length: 15 amino acids.

This clonotype was detected ten times or more. V is TRBV4-3 and J is TRBJ2-1, with 7 bases that match TRBD1. Trimming cost V 5 bases and J 0 bases; bases outside gene matches: 7. From germline, CDR1 is LGHNA and CDR2 YSLEER. The CDR3 covers 16 residues. CDR3 amino acids: CASSETTGASYNEQFF. DNA for the CDR3: TGCGCCAGCAGCGAGACCACAGGGGCCTCCTACAATGAGCAGTTCTTC.

This clonotype was counted many times. The chain uses TRBV28 and TRBJ1-5, with TRBD1 identical over 7 bases. Germline V gene data show CDR1 as MDHEN and CDR2 as SYDVKM. The CDR3 covers 17 residues. J gave up 0 bases and V 6 bases, and 11 bases lay outside the gene matches. Here the CDR3 DNA reads TGTGCCAGCAGCCTACAGGGGCTCGACCCTAGCAATCAGCCCCAGCATTTT. It codes for CASSLQGLDPSNQPQHF.

This chain connects TRBV7-9 to TRBJ1-2, with D maybe TRBD1 (6 bases). CDR3 length: 16 residues. Germline V gene data show CDR1 as SEHNR and CDR2 as FQNEAQ (reference sequence). The germline V and J ends were trimmed by 5 bases and 6 bases, with 22 bases remaining between them. The CDR3 here is CASSLQPPEGENGYTF. The CDR3 DNA reads as TGTGCCAGCAGCCTCCAACCACCTGAGGGGGAAAATGGCTACACCTTC.

This clonotype was recorded a few times. The genes are TRBV12-3 or TRBV12-4 and TRBJ1-5, with 10 bases fitting TRBD1. The junction had 6 bases not matched to a gene; V was cut back by 7 bases and J by 6 bases. The CDR3 contains 14 residues. The chain's CDR3 is CASKRGQGGQPQHF. CDR3 sequence (DNA): TGTGCCAGCAAGCGAGGACAGGGGGGTCAGCCCCAGCATTTT.

In its sample, this clonotype was seen many times. The chain uses TRBV6-6 and TRBJ2-1; D remains ambiguous. The CDR3 runs to 13 residues. Trimming left V 7 bases short and J 8 bases short, with 15 bases between. CDR1 and CDR2 (germline): MNHNY, SVGAGI (reference sequence). CDR3 in amino acids: CASIPHNSDEQFF. In nucleotides, the CDR3 is TGTGCCAGCATACCCCATAATTCTGATGAGCAGTTCTTC.

Details on this clonotype: A single base separates this from a much larger clone, so it may be a read error. The rearrangement links TRBV6-1 to TRBJ2-7; no reliable D call. Germline assignment: CDR1 MNHNS and CDR2 SASEGT. Trimming left V 2 bases short and J 3 bases short, with 8 bases between. The length of the CDR3 is 13 residues. In nucleotides, the CDR3 is TGTGCCAGCAGTGAAACGGCTAACTACGAGCAGTACTTC. Amino acid sequence: CASSETANYEQYF.

The V gene is TRBV14, the J gene TRBJ1-1; 9 bases are shared with TRBD1. V shed 1 base and J 5 bases; nucleotides not matched to a gene: 5. CDR1 is SGHDN, CDR2 FVKESK, per germline. The CDR3 is 15 residues long. The CDR3 sequence: CASSQVFGQGTEAFF. CDR3 in DNA: TGTGCCAGCAGCCAAGTCTTCGGACAGGGGACTGAAGCTTTCTTT.

This clonotype showed up many times. J is TRBJ2-1 and V is TRBV12-3 or TRBV12-4; tentatively, D is TRBD2 (5 bases). The CDR3 has 13 residues. V was clipped by 6 bases and J by 4 bases, with 10 bases between them. The CDR3 region is CASRSGSYNEQFF. CDR3 coding DNA: TGTGCCAGCAGGAGTGGGAGTTACAATGAGCAGTTCTTC.

Note on this clonotype: A much larger clone lies one base from this, so it may be a read error. The CDR3 DNA reads as TGCGCCAGCAGCAGGCCTCGCGAGCAGTACTTC. It yields the protein CASSRPREQYF. The rearrangement joins TRBV5-1 to TRBJ2-7; D is unclear. The CDR3 is 11 amino acids. CDR1 is SGHRS and CDR2 is YFSETQ in the germline V gene. Trimming took off 4 bases at V and 6 bases at J, with 8 bases between the two ends.

This clonotype was seen many times. This chain joins TRBV3-1 and TRBJ2-5; maybe TRBD1 (6 bases). The germline gives CDR1 LGHDT, CDR2 YNNKEL (reference sequence). CDR3 length: 14 amino acids. Trimming took 3 bases from V and 2 from J, leaving 10 bases between them. The CDR3 reads CASSQRTVQETQYF. The CDR3 DNA sequence: TGTGCCAGCAGCCAGAGGACAGTTCAAGAGACCCAGTACTTC.

The V call is TRBV7-2, the J call TRBJ2-1, with 7 bases identical to TRBD2. Per the germline V gene, CDR1 is SGHTA and CDR2 is FQGNSA. CDR3 length: 17 residues. J lost 1 base, V lost 8 bases, and 14 bases had no gene match. The CDR3 nucleotides are TGTGCCAGCGTCCCGCGAGGCAAAGCGGGGTCCTACAATGAGCAGTTCTTC. Translated: CASVPRGKAGSYNEQFF.

The table lists this clonotype with many counts. The chain combines TRBV4-3 with TRBJ1-2; 7 bases match TRBD1. Germline values: CDR1 LGHNA, CDR2 YSLEER. With 2 bases clipped from V and 2 bases from J, the junction kept 2 bases outside the gene matches. CDR3 length equals 14 residues. The CDR3, as DNA: TGCGCCAGCAGCCAATACAGGGGCAACTATGGCTACACCTTC. It encodes CASSQYRGNYGYTF.

The V call is TRBV6-2 or TRBV6-3, the J call TRBJ2-5; D is perhaps TRBD1 (6 bases). CDR3 size: 13 residues. V was cut by 4 bases and J by 4 bases, with 10 bases left in between. CDR1 and CDR2 from the germline V gene are MNHEY and SVGEGT. CDR3: CASSLGQLETQYF. The DNA of the CDR3 is TGTGCCAGCAGTTTGGGACAACTAGAGACCCAGTACTTC.

This sequence joins TRBV7-6 and TRBJ2-1, with 11 bases matching TRBD2. This CDR3 is 20 amino acids long. Germline values: CDR1 SGHVS, CDR2 FNYEAQ. Germline trimming cut 5 bases from V and 4 bases from J; bases unmatched to any gene: 19. The CDR3 reads CASSRTGGLAGLSGYNEQFF. DNA of the CDR3: TGTGCCAGCAGCCGCACGGGAGGACTAGCGGGCCTTAGTGGGTACAATGAGCAGTTCTTC.

Many counts were recorded for this clonotype. The chain combines TRBV2 with TRBJ2-2; no definite D call. V shed 4 bases and J shed 0 bases, with 9 bases lying between them. This CDR3 region has 15 residues. The germline CDR1 and CDR2 sequences are SNHLY and FYNNEI. CDR3: CASSGPLPNTGELFF. In DNA form, the CDR3 reads TGTGCCAGCAGTGGCCCACTTCCGAACACCGGGGAGCTGTTTTTT.

The chain recombines TRBV7-3 with TRBJ1-1; 10 bases are shared with TRBD1. Germline V gene data show CDR1 as SGHTA and CDR2 as FQGTGA. After removal of 5 bases from V and 4 bases from J, the junction contained 7 bases not matched to a gene. The CDR3 has 15 residues. For the CDR3, the DNA is TGTGCCAGCAGCCCATCCGGGACAGGGGTCACTGAAGCTTTCTTT. This gives the protein CASSPSGTGVTEAFF. The full variable domain, with the rest looked up from reference TRBV7-3 and TRBJ1-1, is GAGVSQTPSNKVTEKGKYVELRCDPISGHTALYWYRQSLGQGPEFLIYFQGTGAADDSGLPNDRFFAVRPEGSVSTLKIQRTERGDSAVYLCASSPSGTGVTEAFFGQGTRLTVV.

This clonotype was recorded at least ten times. The J gene is TRBJ2-7, the V gene TRBV6-5; 7 bases fit TRBD1. CDR1 and CDR2 from the germline V gene are MNHEY and SVGAGI. The J segment lost 9 bases and the V segment lost 6 bases, leaving 8 bases of the junction unmatched. There are 12 residues in the CDR3. The CDR3 nucleotides read TGTGCCAGCAGGACAGGGCTACGCCGGCAGTACTTC. Amino acids: CASRTGLRRQYF.

This clonotype was picked up many times. The V gene is TRBV23-1, the J gene TRBJ1-5; no reliable D call. TRBV23-1 has ORF status, its function being uncertain. V gave up 4 bases and J gave up 5 bases, with 6 bases separating them. The CDR3 runs to 12 residues. The CDR3 DNA is TGCGCCAGCAGTCGCGAGGATCAGCCCCAGCATTTT. Its protein product is CASSREDQPQHF.

This clonotype was recorded at least ten times. CDR3 nucleotide sequence: TGTGCCAGCAGTTTATCCGCAATGGGACAGGGGGCGATGAACACTGAAGCTTTCTTT. This translates into CASSLSAMGQGAMNTEAFF. V usage is TRBV27 and J usage is TRBJ1-1, with TRBD1 matching 12 bases. CDR3 length equals 19 residues. After removal of 0 bases from V and 0 bases from J, the junction contained 8 bases not matched to a gene. Germline V gives CDR1 MNHEY, CDR2 SMNVEV (reference sequence).

V usage is TRBV4-3 and J usage is TRBJ2-5; 9 nucleotides line up with TRBD2. V gave up 3 bases and J gave up 5 bases; unmatched junction bases: 13. Germline lookup yields CDR1 LGHNA and CDR2 YSLEER. The CDR3 contains 17 residues. CDR3 coding DNA: TGCGCCAGCAGCCACCGCTACGGACTAGCGCGTGGGGAGACCCAGTACTTC. The encoded protein is CASSHRYGLARGETQYF.

This clonotype was detected ten times or more. V usage is TRBV5-1 and J usage is TRBJ2-3; 10 bases align to TRBD2. CDR1 SGHRS and CDR2 YFSETQ come from the germline V gene. The CDR3 totals 16 residues. The J segment lost 5 bases and the V segment lost 1 base, leaving 7 bases of the junction unmatched. CDR3: CASSLRSGGRGDTQYF. In nucleotides, the CDR3 is TGCGCCAGCAGCTTGCGTAGCGGGGGGCGAGGAGATACGCAGTATTTT. Filled out from reference TRBV5-1 and TRBJ2-3, the complete variable domain reads KAGVTQTPRYLIKTRGQQVTLSCSPISGHRSVSWYQQTPGQGLQFLFEYFSETQRNKGNFPGRFSGRQFSNSRSEMNVSTLELGDSALYLCASSLRSGGRGDTQYFGPGTRLTVL.

This clonotype has at least ten counts. CDR3 in amino acids: CASRDRVRYGYTF. The CDR3 bases are TGTGCCAGCAGGGACAGGGTACGCTATGGCTACACCTTC. V is TRBV12-3 or TRBV12-4 and J is TRBJ1-2, with 8 bases lining up with TRBD1. The CDR3 runs to 13 residues. V lost 6 bases and J lost 4; bases outside the gene matches: 4.

This clonotype was seen at least ten times. V usage is TRBV5-1 and J usage is TRBJ1-1; D is unclear. This CDR3 spans 14 amino acids. Germline V gene data show CDR1 as SGHRS and CDR2 as YFSETQ. Trimming removed 4 bases at V and 0 bases at J, with 10 bases between. CDR3 residues: CASSRGQMNTEAFF. CDR3 DNA: TGCGCCAGCAGCCGAGGTCAGATGAACACTGAAGCTTTCTTT.

Points on this clonotype: The junction departs from germline at one end; a sequencing error may be responsible. The rearrangement uses TRBV11-2 and TRBJ2-5, with D maybe TRBD2 (5 bases). The CDR3 is 11 amino acids. Germline V gene sequence: CDR1 SGHAT, CDR2 FQNNGV. CDR3 bases: TGTGCCAGCAGCGCCGGGATCACGCTACACTTC. Its translation: CASSAGITLHF. Full variable domain (outside the CDR3, taken from reference TRBV11-2 and TRBJ2-5): EAGVAQSPRYKIIEKRQSVAFWCNPISGHATLYWYQQILGQGPKLLIQFQNNGVVDDSQLPKDRFSAERLKGVDSTLKIQPAKLEDSAVYLCASSAGITLHFGPGTRLLVL.